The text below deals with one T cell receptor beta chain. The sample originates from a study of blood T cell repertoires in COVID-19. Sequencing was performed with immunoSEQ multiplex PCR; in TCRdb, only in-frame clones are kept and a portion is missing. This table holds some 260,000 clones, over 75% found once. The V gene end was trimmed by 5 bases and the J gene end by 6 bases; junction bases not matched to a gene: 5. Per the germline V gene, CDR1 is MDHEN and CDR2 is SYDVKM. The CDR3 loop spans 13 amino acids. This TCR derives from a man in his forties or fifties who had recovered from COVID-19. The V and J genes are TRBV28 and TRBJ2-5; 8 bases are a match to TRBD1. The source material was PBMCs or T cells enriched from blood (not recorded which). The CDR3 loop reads CASSADRVKTQYF. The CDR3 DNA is TGTGCCAGCAGTGCGGACAGGGTAAAGACCCAGTACTTC.